This entry is about one T cell receptor beta chain. TCRdb's table, derived via immunoSEQ multiplex PCR, lists solely in-frame clones and lacks some. The table lists 110,000 to 150,000 clones, just over 85% of them singletons. From germline, CDR1 is MDHEN and CDR2 SYDVKM. The length of the CDR3 is 14 residues. V shed 5 bases and J shed 0 bases, with 8 bases lying between them. This sample stems from a study of blood T cell repertoires in COVID-19. Sequences were obtained from PBMCs or T cells enriched from blood (not recorded which). This receptor was obtained from a man aged 45-65 years who had recovered from COVID-19. The gene calls are TRBV28 and TRBJ1-3, with a tentative D call TRBD1 (5 bases). CDR3 in amino acids: CASSLGHSGNTIYF. CDR3 nucleotide sequence: TGTGCCAGCAGTCTTGGACACTCTGGAAACACCATATATTTT.